A selection of T cell receptor beta chains follows, all from one sample in a study of control samples from healthy donors and cancer patients. Assay used: immunoSEQ multiplex PCR; TCRdb lists only in-frame clones, some missing. There are about 110,000 clones in the sample; roughly 90% occur only once, and 3.5% to 4.5% lies in the top ten. The material sequenced was PBMCs. The source of these receptors is a woman in her sixties with lung cancer. Both conserved end residues are part of each CDR3. Each record gives: D gene, V gene, J gene, clone size, CDR3 protein, CDR3 DNA. A D gene is named only where the DNA matches it firmly. Expanded clones are given a class, and other clones once, few, many or no size at all.

D: TRBD1; V: TRBV6-5; J: TRBJ1-1; size: -; CDR3: CASSPRDRGDEAFF; DNA: TGTGCCAGCAGTCCCCGGGACAGGGGAGATGAAGCTTTCTTT
D: -; V: TRBV9; J: TRBJ2-7; size: -; CDR3: CASSSEGPYEQYF; DNA: TGTGCCAGCAGCTCAGAGGGTCCCTACGAGCAGTACTTC
D: -; V: TRBV9; J: TRBJ1-2; size: -; CDR3: CASRRQVYGYTF; DNA: TGTGCCAGCAGAAGACAGGTCTATGGCTACACCTTC
D: -; V: TRBV5-8; J: TRBJ1-5; size: once; CDR3: CASSSGTAGQPQHF; DNA: TGTGCCAGCAGCTCGGGGACGGCCGGCCAGCCCCAGCATTTT
D: -; V: TRBV6-1; J: TRBJ2-2; size: -; CDR3: CASSSTRQNTGELFF; DNA: TGTGCCAGCAGCTCGACCCGACAGAACACCGGGGAGCTGTTTTTT
D: -; V: TRBV2; J: TRBJ2-7; size: -; CDR3: CASSEAGLVYEQYF; DNA: TGTGCCAGCAGTGAAGCAGGGTTGGTGTACGAGCAGTACTTC
D: -; V: TRBV3-1/TRBV3-2; J: TRBJ2-3; size: -; CDR3: CASSLTPGDTQYF; DNA: TGTGCCAGCAGCCTCACGCCCGGGGATACGCAGTATTTT
D: -; V: TRBV29-1; J: TRBJ1-2; size: once; CDR3: CSTGLEGGYTF; DNA: TGCAGCACGGGACTTGAGGGTGGCTACACCTTC
D: -; V: TRBV6-1; J: TRBJ1-5; size: -; CDR3: CASSERGDKHNQPQHF; DNA: TGTGCCAGCAGTGAACGGGGGGACAAACACAATCAGCCCCAGCATTTT
D: TRBD2; V: TRBV3-1/TRBV3-2; J: TRBJ2-5; size: -; CDR3: CASGLAGQETQYF; DNA: TGTGCCTCGGGGCTAGCGGGTCAAGAGACCCAGTACTTC
D: TRBD1; V: TRBV6-5; J: TRBJ1-4; size: -; CDR3: CASSYSGQGEKLFF; DNA: TGTGCCAGCAGTTACTCCGGACAGGGGGAAAAACTGTTTTTT
D: -; V: TRBV5-1; J: TRBJ1-1; size: -; CDR3: CASSFGNTGGFVEAFF; DNA: TGCGCCAGCAGCTTCGGCAACACTGGGGGTTTCGTCGAAGCTTTCTTT
D: -; V: TRBV11-1; J: TRBJ2-7; size: once; CDR3: CASSFTSSLPYEQYF; DNA: TGTGCCAGCAGCTTTACTAGCTCTCTTCCGTACGAGCAGTACTTC
D: TRBD1; V: TRBV10-1; J: TRBJ2-7; size: -; CDR3: CATGQVYEQYF; DNA: TGCGCCACCGGACAGGTCTACGAGCAGTACTTC
D: TRBD2; V: TRBV6-1; J: TRBJ2-1; size: -; CDR3: CASSELAGGPRSYNEQFF; DNA: TGTGCCAGCAGTGAACTAGCGGGGGGGCCCCGCTCCTACAATGAGCAGTTCTTC
D: TRBD2; V: TRBV18; J: TRBJ2-4; size: -; CDR3: CASSPPSGRASAKNIQYF; DNA: TGTGCCAGCTCACCACCGTCTGGGAGGGCCAGTGCCAAAAACATTCAGTACTTC
D: -; V: TRBV6-5; J: TRBJ2-3; size: once; CDR3: CASSPGGLRRDTQYF; DNA: TGTGCCAGCAGTCCCGGGGGTCTAAGGAGAGATACGCAGTATTTT
D: -; V: TRBV5-6; J: TRBJ2-7; size: -; CDR3: CASSPPGSVAPYHEQYF; DNA: TGTGCCAGCAGCCCCCCGGGGTCGGTCGCCCCGTACCACGAGCAGTACTTC
D: TRBD1; V: TRBV3-1/TRBV3-2; J: TRBJ1-2; size: -; CDR3: CASSQTGGGEGYTF; DNA: TGTGCCAGCAGCCAAACAGGGGGCGGGGAGGGCTACACCTTC
D: -; V: TRBV6-5; J: TRBJ1-2; size: -; CDR3: CASTGPLGYTF; DNA: TGTGCCAGCACCGGTCCCCTAGGCTACACCTTC
D: TRBD1; V: TRBV7-9; J: TRBJ2-5; size: -; CDR3: CASVPGTGTYQETQYF; DNA: TGTGCCAGCGTCCCAGGGACAGGGACGTACCAAGAGACCCAGTACTTC
D: -; V: TRBV7-6; J: TRBJ1-1; size: -; CDR3: CASSLGASRDTEAFF; DNA: TGTGCCAGCAGCTTAGGTGCGTCCAGAGACACTGAAGCTTTCTTT
D: -; V: TRBV30; J: TRBJ1-6; size: -; CDR3: CAWSPRSGHRRGSPLHF; DNA: TGTGCCTGGAGTCCTCGTTCGGGACACCGAAGGGGTTCACCCCTCCACTTT
D: -; V: TRBV24-1; J: TRBJ2-5; size: -; CDR3: CATSDPVSGFQETQYF; DNA: TGTGCCACCAGTGATCCTGTCTCAGGCTTTCAAGAGACCCAGTACTTC
D: -; V: TRBV7-9; J: TRBJ1-1; size: -; CDR3: CASSLAGRGRTEAFF; DNA: TGTGCCAGCAGCTTAGCGGGCCGGGGACGCACTGAAGCTTTCTTT
D: TRBD1; V: TRBV29-1; J: TRBJ2-7; size: -; CDR3: CSAQGAGSYEQYF; DNA: TGCAGCGCCCAGGGGGCTGGGTCCTACGAGCAGTACTTC
D: -; V: TRBV7-2; J: TRBJ1-4; size: once; CDR3: CASSLAGWDEKLFF; DNA: TGTGCCAGCAGCTTAGCGGGATGGGATGAAAAACTGTTTTTT
D: -; V: TRBV5-5; J: TRBJ1-2; size: -; CDR3: CASSFSIFATDYGYTF; DNA: TGTGCCAGCAGCTTTAGTATATTCGCGACAGACTATGGCTACACCTTC
D: -; V: TRBV6-1; J: TRBJ1-1; size: -; CDR3: CASSEGGAYGVTEAFF; DNA: TGTGCCAGCAGTGAAGGGGGGGCTTACGGAGTTACTGAAGCTTTCTTT
D: -; V: TRBV19; J: TRBJ2-5; size: -; CDR3: CASSWGKETQYF; DNA: TGTGCCAGTAGTTGGGGGAAAGAGACCCAGTACTTC
D: -; V: TRBV9; J: TRBJ2-1; size: -; CDR3: CASSVGAVPYNEQFF; DNA: TGTGCCAGCAGCGTAGGAGCTGTGCCCTACAATGAGCAGTTCTTC
D: -; V: TRBV14; J: TRBJ1-6; size: -; CDR3: CASSQESRNSPLHF; DNA: TGTGCCAGCAGCCAAGAAAGTCGGAATTCACCCCTCCACTTT
D: -; V: TRBV5-1; J: TRBJ2-7; size: -; CDR3: CASSLDIAGVGEQYF; DNA: TGCGCCAGCAGCTTAGATATCGCAGGGGTAGGCGAGCAGTACTTC
D: -; V: TRBV13; J: TRBJ2-6; size: -; CDR3: CASSLSRSGANVLTF; DNA: TGTGCCAGCAGCTTATCGAGATCTGGGGCCAACGTCCTGACTTTC
D: TRBD1; V: TRBV5-1; J: TRBJ1-2; size: once; CDR3: CASSSGQGVDGYTF; DNA: TGCGCCAGCAGCTCGGGACAGGGGGTAGATGGCTACACCTTC
D: -; V: TRBV30; J: TRBJ1-2; size: -; CDR3: CAWRGRWHGYTF; DNA: TGTGCCTGGAGGGGGCGATGGCATGGCTACACCTTC
D: -; V: TRBV6-2/TRBV6-3; J: TRBJ1-5; size: -; CDR3: CASSLLNGGAPAEFWPQHF; DNA: TGTGCCAGCAGCCTACTCAACGGGGGGGCCCCCGCCGAGTTTTGGCCCCAGCATTTT
D: -; V: TRBV9; J: TRBJ2-7; size: -; CDR3: CASSPLGRNYEQYF; DNA: TGTGCCAGCAGCCCCCTTGGGCGGAACTACGAGCAGTACTTC
D: -; V: TRBV18; J: TRBJ1-5; size: -; CDR3: CASSLRRVEPQHF; DNA: TGTGCCAGCTCCCTTAGGCGGGTTGAGCCCCAGCATTTT
D: -; V: TRBV25-1; J: TRBJ2-2; size: -; CDR3: CASSEYKVTGELFF; DNA: TGTGCCAGCAGTGAATATAAGGTGACCGGGGAGCTGTTTTTT
D: -; V: TRBV29-1; J: TRBJ2-1; size: -; CDR3: CSVVGRMVYNEQFF; DNA: TGCAGCGTTGTTGGAAGGATGGTTTACAATGAGCAGTTCTTC
D: TRBD1; V: TRBV12-3/TRBV12-4; J: TRBJ1-3; size: -; CDR3: CASSYGQGDTIYF; DNA: TGTGCCAGCAGCTACGGACAGGGAGACACCATATATTTT
D: -; V: TRBV6-2/TRBV6-3; J: TRBJ1-1; size: few; CDR3: CASSSVNTEAFF; DNA: TGTGCCAGCAGTTCGGTGAACACTGAAGCTTTCTTT
D: TRBD1; V: TRBV19; J: TRBJ2-7; size: -; CDR3: CASRDRVGEQYF; DNA: TGTGCCAGTAGGGACAGGGTGGGCGAGCAGTACTTC
D: -; V: TRBV6-5; J: TRBJ2-1; size: once; CDR3: CASSTGTNGGHEQFF; DNA: TGTGCCAGCAGCACCGGGACCAATGGGGGCCATGAGCAGTTCTTC
D: TRBD1; V: TRBV19; J: TRBJ1-3; size: -; CDR3: CASSKGTGPGNTIYF; DNA: TGTGCCAGTAGTAAGGGGACAGGGCCTGGAAACACCATATATTTT
D: TRBD2; V: TRBV9; J: TRBJ2-1; size: -; CDR3: CASSLRLARGSYNEQFF; DNA: TGTGCCAGCAGCCTTAGACTAGCACGGGGGTCTTACAATGAGCAGTTCTTC
D: -; V: TRBV3-1/TRBV3-2; J: TRBJ1-1; size: -; CDR3: CASSQQGNTEAFF; DNA: TGTGCCAGCAGCCAACAAGGGAACACTGAAGCTTTCTTT
D: -; V: TRBV11-3; J: TRBJ1-1; size: -; CDR3: CASSPTTANTEAFF; DNA: TGTGCCAGCAGCCCCACAACGGCGAACACTGAAGCTTTCTTT
D: -; V: TRBV9; J: TRBJ2-1; size: -; CDR3: CASSAFLSGEQFF; DNA: TGTGCCAGCAGCGCTTTTCTCTCGGGTGAGCAGTTCTTC